Below, 17 T cell receptor beta chains from the same sample are listed, as sequenced in a study of blood T cell dynamics during melanoma immunotherapy. Generated by immunoSEQ multiplex PCR, the TCRdb table keeps only in-frame clones and is missing some. This sample has some 13,000 clones, with about 91% found just once. Documented time point: pre-treatment baseline. The specimen comprised effector memory CD8+ T cells from blood, sampled from a patient treated with checkpoint blockade. The receptors shown here come from a human donor with melanoma.

CDR3 sequence: CASSEGQGAYTEAFF. CDR3 DNA: TGTGCCAGCAGTGAGGGACAGGGGGCTTACACTGAAGCTTTCTTT. The V and J genes are TRBV25-1 and TRBJ1-1; 12 bases are a match to TRBD1. Unmatched junction bases numbered 2, after V lost 3 bases and J lost 3 bases. The CDR3 has 15 amino acids. In germline, CDR1 is MGHDK, CDR2 SYGVNS. The full variable domain, rest sourced from reference TRBV25-1 and TRBJ1-1, is EADIYQTPRYLVIGTGKKITLECSQTMGHDKMYWYQQDPGMELHLIHYSYGVNSTEKGDLSSESTVSRIRTEHFPLTLESARPSHTSQYLCASSEGQGAYTEAFFGQGTRLTVV.

V and J are TRBV10-2 and TRBJ1-1; D gene ambiguous. The CDR3 runs to 11 residues. Per germline, CDR1 WSHSY and CDR2 SAAADI. Trimming cost V 4 bases and J 1 base, with 1 base left between them. The CDR3 sequence: CASSANTEAFF. In DNA, the CDR3 is TGCGCCAGCAGTGCGAACACTGAAGCTTTCTTT.

The chain is built from TRBV7-9 and TRBJ2-2; 8 bases align to TRBD1. The germline gives CDR1 SEHNR, CDR2 FQNEAQ (reference sequence). This CDR3 has 16 residues. J gave up 4 bases and V 5 bases, and 9 bases lay outside the gene matches. CDR3 in DNA: TGTGCCAGCAGCCCCTTGGACAGGGCGGTCACCGGGGAGCTGTTTTTT. Translating it yields CASSPLDRAVTGELFF.

V usage is TRBV5-4 and J usage is TRBJ1-1; D unclear. CDR3 length equals 12 residues. Germline V gives CDR1 SGHNT, CDR2 YYREEE (reference sequence). The ends were cut back, 3 bases at V and 6 bases at J, with 9 bases in the middle. CDR3 loop: CASSSRGPEAFF. CDR3 nucleotides: TGTGCCAGCAGCTCGCGGGGTCCTGAAGCTTTCTTT.

The chain carries TRBV7-9 and TRBJ2-7; the match to TRBD2 covers 7 bases. V shed 3 bases, J shed 4 bases, and the junction held 12 bases outside the gene matches. This CDR3 is built from 16 residues. Per the germline V gene, CDR1 is SEHNR and CDR2 is FQNEAQ (reference sequence). This CDR3 is CASSLGGAVGSYEQYF. CDR3 in DNA: TGTGCCAGCAGCTTGGGAGGGGCAGTTGGTAGTTACGAGCAGTACTTC.

This chain links TRBV19 with TRBJ2-7, with TRBD1 identical over 10 bases. This CDR3 region has 15 residues. Germline trimming cut 3 bases from V and 2 bases from J; bases unmatched to any gene: 4. Germline V lookup: CDR1 LNHDA, CDR2 SQIVND (reference sequence). DNA for the CDR3: TGTGCCAGTAGTATTGGGACAGGGGCGCCCTACGAGCAGTACTTC. It translates to CASSIGTGAPYEQYF.

The chain combines TRBV6-5 with TRBJ1-2; D gene uncertain. CDR1 and CDR2 (germline): MNHEY, SVGAGI. The V gene lost 0 bases and the J gene lost 10 bases, with 12 bases spanning the gap. The CDR3 totals 13 residues. This CDR3 reads CASSYSKGGDYTF. DNA of the CDR3: TGTGCCAGCAGTTACTCGAAGGGAGGCGACTACACCTTC.

The V call is TRBV10-2, the J call TRBJ2-3; a possible D gene is TRBD2 (6 bases). CDR3 size: 15 residues. Trimming took off 6 bases at V and 4 bases at J, with 17 bases between the two ends. Germline CDR1 and CDR2: WSHSY and SAAADI. The CDR3 DNA sequence: TGCGCCAGCAGCTTACGGACTACCAACGCAGATACGCAGTATTTT. It specifies CASSLRTTNADTQYF.

V gene TRBV5-4 combines with J gene TRBJ2-1, with 8 bases that match TRBD2. Germline V lookup: CDR1 SGHNT, CDR2 YYREEE (reference sequence). CDR3 length: 17 amino acids. V was clipped by 0 bases and J by 4 bases; unmatched bases: 9. The CDR3 region is CASSLGSAGGSYNEQFF. Here the CDR3 DNA reads TGTGCCAGCAGCTTGGGATCCGCGGGGGGCTCGTACAATGAGCAGTTCTTC.

In its sample, this clone was seen once. The gene calls are TRBV2 and TRBJ2-5; 9 bases are a match to TRBD1. This CDR3 is built from 14 residues. The trim removed 6 bases at V and 4 bases at J, leaving 6 bases unmatched. Germline V gene data show CDR1 as SNHLY and CDR2 as FYNNEI. The CDR3 DNA reads TGTGCCAGCAGCCTAACAGGGGGCATAGAGACCCAGTACTTC. Its protein product is CASSLTGGIETQYF.

The chain recombines TRBV10-3 with TRBJ2-7, with 7 bases fitting TRBD1. The CDR3 has 12 amino acids. CDR1 and CDR2 (germline): ENHRY, SYGVKD. V shed 4 bases, J shed 5 bases, and the junction held 2 bases outside the gene matches. The CDR3 DNA sequence: TGTGCCATCAGTGGGGACAGTAACGAGCAGTACTTC. It encodes CAISGDSNEQYF.

This chain uses TRBV9 with TRBJ1-1, with 9 bases lining up with TRBD1. Germline CDR1 SGDLS, CDR2 YYNGEE. Unmatched junction bases numbered 9, after V lost 3 bases and J lost 0 bases. The CDR3 runs 17 residues. The CDR3 coding sequence is TGTGCCAGCAGCGGAAGGACAGGGGCGGAAATGAACACTGAAGCTTTCTTT. Translation gives CASSGRTGAEMNTEAFF.

V is TRBV4-2 and J is TRBJ2-7; D might be TRBD1 (6 bases). V lost 1 base, J lost 6 bases, and 16 bases lay in between. The CDR3 runs to 15 residues. Germline V gene data show CDR1 as LGHNA and CDR2 as YNFKEQ. The CDR3 DNA follows: TGTGCCAGCAGCCAAGGGTCAGGGGTAGTATCCGAGCAGTACTTC. As protein: CASSQGSGVVSEQYF.

V is TRBV27 and J is TRBJ2-7; 9 bases are a match to TRBD1. CDR3 size: 14 residues. Germline V gene lookup returns CDR1 MNHEY and CDR2 SMNVEV (reference sequence). V gave up 5 bases and J gave up 0 bases; unmatched junction bases: 2. CDR3 amino acids: CASSLTGGSYEQYF. CDR3 nucleotide sequence: TGTGCCAGCAGTCTGACAGGGGGCTCCTACGAGCAGTACTTC.

The chain links TRBV18 to TRBJ2-7, with D possibly being TRBD1 (6 bases). Looked up from germline, CDR1 is KGHSH and CDR2 is LQKENI. Trimming removed 5 bases from V and 4 bases from J, with 12 bases in between. The length of the CDR3 is 13 residues. The CDR3 DNA follows: TGTGCCAGCTCAGGGGCAGGGGAGTACGAGCAGTACTTC. Protein: CASSGAGEYEQYF.

The chain links TRBV27 to TRBJ2-7, with 9 bases fitting TRBD1. CDR3 length equals 14 residues. The junction had 7 bases not matched to a gene; V was cut back by 6 bases and J by 4 bases. CDR1 is MNHEY and CDR2 is SMNVEV in the germline V gene (reference sequence). The CDR3 sequence: CASSPSGTGYEQYF. CDR3 bases: TGTGCCAGCAGCCCATCAGGGACAGGGTACGAGCAGTACTTC.

This clone was counted a single time. The V and J genes are TRBV7-6 and TRBJ1-3; D is unclear. The CDR3 is 15 residues long. Germline loops: CDR1 SGHVS, CDR2 FNYEAQ. V was cut by 0 bases and J by 4 bases, with 10 bases left in between. CDR3 nucleotides: TGTGCCAGCAGCTTAGCGCCGGGGAACGGAAACACCATATATTTT. The encoded protein is CASSLAPGNGNTIYF.